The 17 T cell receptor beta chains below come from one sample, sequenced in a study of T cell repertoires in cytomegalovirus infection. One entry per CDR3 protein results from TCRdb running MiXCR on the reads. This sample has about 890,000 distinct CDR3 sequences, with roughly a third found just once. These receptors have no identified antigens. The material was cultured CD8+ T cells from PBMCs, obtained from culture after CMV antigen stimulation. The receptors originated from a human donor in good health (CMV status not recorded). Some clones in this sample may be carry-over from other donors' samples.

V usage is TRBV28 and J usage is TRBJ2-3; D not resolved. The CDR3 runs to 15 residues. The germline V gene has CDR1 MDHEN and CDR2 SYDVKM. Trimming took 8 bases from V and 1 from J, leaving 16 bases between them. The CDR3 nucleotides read TGTGCCAGCGTAAGTAGCCCAACGGGCACAGATACGCAGTATTTT. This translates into CASVSSPTGTDTQYF.

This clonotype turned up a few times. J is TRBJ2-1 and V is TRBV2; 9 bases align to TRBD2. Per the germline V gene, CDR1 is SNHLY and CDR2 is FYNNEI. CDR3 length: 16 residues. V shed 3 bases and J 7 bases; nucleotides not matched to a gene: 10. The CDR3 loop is CASSDIWRGGRNEQFF. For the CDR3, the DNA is TGTGCCAGCAGTGACATCTGGCGGGGGGGCCGAAATGAGCAGTTCTTC.

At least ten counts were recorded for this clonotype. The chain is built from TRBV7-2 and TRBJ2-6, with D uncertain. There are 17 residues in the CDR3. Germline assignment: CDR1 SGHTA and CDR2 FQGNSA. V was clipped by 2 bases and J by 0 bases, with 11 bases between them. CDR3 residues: CASSLHPEISGANVLTF. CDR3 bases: TGTGCCAGCAGCTTACATCCGGAAATCTCTGGGGCCAACGTCCTGACTTTC.

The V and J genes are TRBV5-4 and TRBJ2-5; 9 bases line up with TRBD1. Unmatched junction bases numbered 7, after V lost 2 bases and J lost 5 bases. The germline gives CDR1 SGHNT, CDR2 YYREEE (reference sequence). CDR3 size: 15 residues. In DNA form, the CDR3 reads TGTGCCAGCAGCTTCGACGGGACAGGGATGGAGACCCAGTACTTC. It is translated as CASSFDGTGMETQYF.

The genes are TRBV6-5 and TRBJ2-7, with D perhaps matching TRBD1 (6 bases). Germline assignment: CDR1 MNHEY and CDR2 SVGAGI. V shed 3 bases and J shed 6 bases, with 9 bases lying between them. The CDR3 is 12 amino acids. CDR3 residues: CASSYTGLEQYF. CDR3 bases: TGTGCCAGCAGTTATACAGGGCTCGAGCAGTACTTC.

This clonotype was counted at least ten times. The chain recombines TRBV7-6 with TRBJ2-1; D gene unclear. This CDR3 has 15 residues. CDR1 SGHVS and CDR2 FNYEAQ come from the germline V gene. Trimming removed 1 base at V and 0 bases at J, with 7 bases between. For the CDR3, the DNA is TGTGCCAGCAGCTTAGGGGCTAGCTCCTACAATGAGCAGTTCTTC. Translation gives CASSLGASSYNEQFF.

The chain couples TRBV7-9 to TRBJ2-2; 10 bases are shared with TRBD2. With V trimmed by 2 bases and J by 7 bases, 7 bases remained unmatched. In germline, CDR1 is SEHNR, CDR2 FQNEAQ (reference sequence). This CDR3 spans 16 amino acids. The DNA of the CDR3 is TGTGCCAGCAGCTTACCAAGCGGGGGGGCCAGCGGGGAGCTGTTTTTT. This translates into CASSLPSGGASGELFF.

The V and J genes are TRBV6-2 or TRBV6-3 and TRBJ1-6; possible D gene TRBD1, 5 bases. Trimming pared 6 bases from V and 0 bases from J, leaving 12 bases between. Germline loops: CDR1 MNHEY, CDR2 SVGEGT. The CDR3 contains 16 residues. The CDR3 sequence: CASSPNGASYNSPLHF. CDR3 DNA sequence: TGTGCCAGCAGCCCCAATGGGGCCTCCTATAATTCACCCCTCCACTTT.

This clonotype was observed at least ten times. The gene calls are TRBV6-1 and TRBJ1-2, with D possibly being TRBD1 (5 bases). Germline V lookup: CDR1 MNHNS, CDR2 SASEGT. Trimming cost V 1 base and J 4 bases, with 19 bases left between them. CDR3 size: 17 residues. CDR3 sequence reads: CASSEEEIQVRFYGYTF. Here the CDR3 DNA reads TGTGCCAGCAGTGAAGAGGAGATACAGGTTCGTTTCTATGGCTACACCTTC.

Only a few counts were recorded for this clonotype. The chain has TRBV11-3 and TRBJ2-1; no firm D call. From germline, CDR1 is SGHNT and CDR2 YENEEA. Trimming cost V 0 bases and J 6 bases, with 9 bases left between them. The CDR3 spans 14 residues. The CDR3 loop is CASSLDSRFNEQFF. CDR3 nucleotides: TGTGCCAGCAGCTTAGATAGTCGGTTCAATGAGCAGTTCTTC.

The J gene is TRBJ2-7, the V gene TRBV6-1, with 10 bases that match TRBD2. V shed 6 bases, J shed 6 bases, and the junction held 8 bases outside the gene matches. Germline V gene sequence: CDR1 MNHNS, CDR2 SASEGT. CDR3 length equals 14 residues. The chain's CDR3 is CASSPSGGAFEQYV. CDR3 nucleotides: TGTGCCAGCAGCCCAAGCGGGGGGGCGTTCGAGCAGTACGTC.

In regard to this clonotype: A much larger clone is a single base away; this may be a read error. The CDR3 region is CASSLRRGTNQPQHF. The DNA for the CDR3 is TGTGCCAGCAGCTTAAGGCGGGGGACCAATCAGCCCCAGCATTTT. V and J are TRBV7-2 and TRBJ1-5, with a tentative D call TRBD1 (5 bases). Trimming cost V 2 bases and J 3 bases, with 11 bases left between them. The CDR3 has 15 amino acids. From germline, CDR1 is SGHTA and CDR2 FQGNSA.

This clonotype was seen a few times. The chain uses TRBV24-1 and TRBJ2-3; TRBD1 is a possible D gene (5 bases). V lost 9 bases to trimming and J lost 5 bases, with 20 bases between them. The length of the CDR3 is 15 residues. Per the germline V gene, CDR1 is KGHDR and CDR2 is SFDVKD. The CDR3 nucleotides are TGTGCCACCCAGGGCACCGGACATTTCCTAGATACGCAGTATTTT. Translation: CATQGTGHFLDTQYF.

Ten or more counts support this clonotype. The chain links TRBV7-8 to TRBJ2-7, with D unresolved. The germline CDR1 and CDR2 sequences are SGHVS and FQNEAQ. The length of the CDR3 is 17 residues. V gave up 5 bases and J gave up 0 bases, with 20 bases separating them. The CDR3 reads CASSINSGSSSSYEQYF. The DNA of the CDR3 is TGTGCCAGCAGCATAAATAGTGGCAGTTCTAGCTCCTACGAGCAGTACTTC.

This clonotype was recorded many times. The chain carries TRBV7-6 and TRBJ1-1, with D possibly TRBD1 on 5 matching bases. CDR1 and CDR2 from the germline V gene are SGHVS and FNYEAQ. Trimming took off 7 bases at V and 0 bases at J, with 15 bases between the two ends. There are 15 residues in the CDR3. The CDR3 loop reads CASTRSGGMNTEAFF. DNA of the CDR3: TGTGCCAGCACCAGAAGCGGGGGGATGAACACTGAAGCTTTCTTT.

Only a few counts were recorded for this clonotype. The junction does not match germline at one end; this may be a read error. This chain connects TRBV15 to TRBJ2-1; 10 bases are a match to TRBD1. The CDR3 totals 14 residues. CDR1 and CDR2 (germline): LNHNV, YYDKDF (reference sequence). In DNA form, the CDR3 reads TGTGCCACCAGCGGAGACAGGGGGCAGGGTGAGCAGTTCTTC. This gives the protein CATSGDRGQGEQFF. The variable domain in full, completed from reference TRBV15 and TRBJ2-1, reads DAMVIQNPRYQVTQFGKPVTLSCSQTLNHNVMYWYQQKSSQAPKLLFHYYDKDFNNEADTPDNFQSRRPNTSFCFLDIRSPGLGDTAMYLCATSGDRGQGEQFFGPGTRLTVL.

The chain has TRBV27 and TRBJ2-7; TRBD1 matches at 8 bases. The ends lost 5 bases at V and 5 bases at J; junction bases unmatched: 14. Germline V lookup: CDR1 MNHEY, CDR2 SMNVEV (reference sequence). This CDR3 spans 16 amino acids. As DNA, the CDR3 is TGTGCCAGCAGTCCCCTTAAAGGACAGGGCGCCCACGAGCAGTACTTC. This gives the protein CASSPLKGQGAHEQYF.